Detailed here is one T cell receptor beta chain. Germline V lookup: CDR1 SGHVS, CDR2 FQNEAQ. Trimming shortened V by 2 bases and J by 5 bases, and 13 bases separated the two germline ends. This CDR3 region has 15 residues. The repertoire was sequenced with immunoSEQ multiplex PCR; TCRdb's copy has only in-frame clones and lacks some. This table has roughly 160,000 clones, about 88% appearing once. These data are taken from a study of blood T cell repertoires in COVID-19. The source is a middle-aged man with acute or convalescent COVID-19. This chain links TRBV7-8 with TRBJ1-5; a possible D gene is TRBD1 (5 bases). The sequencing input was peripheral blood. CDR3 amino acids: CASSLSQGSYQPQHF. The CDR3 DNA sequence: TGTGCCAGCAGCTTATCTCAGGGTTCCTATCAGCCCCAGCATTTT.